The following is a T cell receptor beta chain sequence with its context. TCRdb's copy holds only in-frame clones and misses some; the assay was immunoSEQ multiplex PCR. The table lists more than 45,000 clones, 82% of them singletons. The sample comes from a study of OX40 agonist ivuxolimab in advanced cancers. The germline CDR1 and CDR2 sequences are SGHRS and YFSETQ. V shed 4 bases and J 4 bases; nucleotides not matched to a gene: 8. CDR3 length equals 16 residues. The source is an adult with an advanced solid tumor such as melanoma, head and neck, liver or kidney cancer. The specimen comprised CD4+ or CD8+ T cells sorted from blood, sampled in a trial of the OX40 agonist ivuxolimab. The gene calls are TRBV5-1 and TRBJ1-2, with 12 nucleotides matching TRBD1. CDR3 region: CASSPGTGGLLYGYTF. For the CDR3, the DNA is TGCGCCAGCAGCCCGGGGACAGGGGGCCTCCTCTATGGCTACACCTTC.